This T cell receptor (beta chain) came from a study of blood T cell repertoires in COVID-19. Study at large: The United States, Italy and Spain provided the acute and convalescent COVID-19 samples. From T cells, B-cell-depleted T cells, or PBMCs came the material, which was cDNA or gDNA.

The CDR3 sequence is 13 residues long. Trimming took off 3 bases at V and 6 bases at J, with 12 bases between the two ends. The germline CDR1 and CDR2 sequences are MDHEN and SYDVKM. Seattle's cohort entered during active infection and was followed longitudinally. Per the study methods: Amplification of reference gene primers provided the estimated nucleated cell counts. TCRdb keeps only in-frame clones here, not all; method: immunoSEQ multiplex PCR. That table furnishes V, J and clone size, whereas the DNA furnished D and trimming. The data hold over 150,000 clones, with over 75% observed a single time.

Sequenced sample: peripheral blood. The TCR originated in a man aged 50-60 years with COVID-19, enrolled during active disease. The rearrangement joins TRBV28 to TRBJ2-7; D remains ambiguous. The CDR3 coding sequence is TGTGCCAGCAGTTTTCCCCATCGGTCCGAGCAGTACTTC. Protein product: CASSFPHRSEQYF.